This TCR beta chain was retrieved from a study of T cell changes during pregnancy in multiple sclerosis. Germline CDR1 reads SGHTS; CDR2 reads YDEGEE. Between the trimmed V and J ends, which lost 6 bases and 11 bases, there was a span of 17 bases. The CDR3 is made up of 12 amino acids. Produced via immunoSEQ multiplex PCR; TCRdb's table is partial and in-frame only. The top ten hold over 0.12% of the sample, which has 65,000 to 85,000 clones, 94% seen once. The clonotype originates from a female donor with multiple sclerosis, enrolled in a pregnancy study. This specimen consisted of CD4+ T cells from peripheral blood mononuclear cells, obtained after pregnancy. This rearrangement joins TRBV5-8 to TRBJ1-1; maybe TRBD1 (6 bases). The CDR3 region has the DNA TGTGCCAGCATGTCGTTCAGGGGAGAGGCTTTCTTT. Amino acids: CASMSFRGEAFF.